This T cell receptor (beta chain) was retrieved from a study of cytomegalovirus exposure and HLA in healthy donors. Study conclusions and caveats: The productive fraction for most TCR beta V segments was about 87% or about 30% in an earlier analysis. Associated with cytomegalovirus, according to the listing, were some 180 TCR beta chains.

The CDR3 loop spans 18 amino acids. The V gene's germline CDR1 is MNHGY and CDR2 SAAAGT. V shed 6 bases and J 0 bases; nucleotides not matched to a gene: 12. This clone was detected only a few times. Its antigen is still unknown. The PCR used 60 Vbeta and 13 Jbeta primers. Profiled with immunoSEQ multiplex PCR; TCRdb holds only in-frame clones, not every one. The sample lists 190,000 or so clones, around four fifths occurring once. Sequencing was performed on PBMCs. The TCR originated in a woman in her 50s in good health and CMV-seropositive. The chain is built from TRBV6-8 and TRBJ1-5; 9 positions agree with TRBD1. Written as DNA, the CDR3 is TGTGCCAGCAGACCCGGGACAGGGAAGGGCGATAGCAATCAGCCCCAGCATTTT. This encodes CASRPGTGKGDSNQPQHF.